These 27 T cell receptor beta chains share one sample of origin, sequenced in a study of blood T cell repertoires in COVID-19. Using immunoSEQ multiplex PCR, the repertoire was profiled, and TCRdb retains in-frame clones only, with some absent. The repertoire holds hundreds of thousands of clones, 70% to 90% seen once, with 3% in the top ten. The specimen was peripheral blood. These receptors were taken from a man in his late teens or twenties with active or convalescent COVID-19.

The CDR3 DNA sequence: TGTGCCAGCAGCTTAGTTGCGGGGGGGCGTAGCAATGAGCAGTTCTTC. Its translation: CASSLVAGGRSNEQFF. This sequence joins TRBV11-1 and TRBJ2-1; TRBD2 matches 9 bases. CDR3 size: 16 residues. The germline gives CDR1 SGHAT, CDR2 FQDESV (reference sequence). Trimming at V came to 1 base and at J to 6 bases, leaving 7 bases not matched to a gene.

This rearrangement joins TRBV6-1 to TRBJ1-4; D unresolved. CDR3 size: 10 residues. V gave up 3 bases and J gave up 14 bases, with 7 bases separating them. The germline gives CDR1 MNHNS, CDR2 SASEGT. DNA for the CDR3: TGTGCCAGCAGTGAGGCAGTTCTGTTTTTT. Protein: CASSEAVLFF.

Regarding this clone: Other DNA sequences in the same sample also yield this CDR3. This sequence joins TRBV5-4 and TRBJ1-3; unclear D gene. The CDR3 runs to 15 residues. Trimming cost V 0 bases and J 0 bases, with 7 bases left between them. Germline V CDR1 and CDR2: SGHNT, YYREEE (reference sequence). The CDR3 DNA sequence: TGTGCCAGCAGCTTGGGCGCCGGCTCTGGAAACACCATATATTTT. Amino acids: CASSLGAGSGNTIYF. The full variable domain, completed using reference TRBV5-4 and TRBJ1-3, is ETGVTQSPTHLIKTRGQQVTLRCSSQSGHNTVSWYQQALGQGPQFIFQYYREEENGRGNFPPRFSGLQFPNYSSELNVNALELDDSALYLCASSLGAGSGNTIYFGEGSWLTVV.

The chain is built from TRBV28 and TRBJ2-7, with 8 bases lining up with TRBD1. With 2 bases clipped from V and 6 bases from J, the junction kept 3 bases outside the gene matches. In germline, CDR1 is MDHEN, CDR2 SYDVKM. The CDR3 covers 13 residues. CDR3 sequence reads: CASSLGQGFEQYF. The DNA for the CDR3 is TGTGCCAGCAGTTTAGGACAGGGCTTCGAGCAGTACTTC. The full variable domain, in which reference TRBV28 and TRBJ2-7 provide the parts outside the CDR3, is DVKVTQSSRYLVKRTGEKVFLECVQDMDHENMFWYRQDPGLGLRLIYFSYDVKMKEKGDIPEGYSVSREKKERFSLILESASTNQTSMYLCASSLGQGFEQYFGPGTRLTVT.

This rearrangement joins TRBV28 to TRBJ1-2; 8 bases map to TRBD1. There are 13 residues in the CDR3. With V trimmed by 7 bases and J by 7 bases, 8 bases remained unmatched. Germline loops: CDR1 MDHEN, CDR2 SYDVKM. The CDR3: CASKPAGGAGYTF. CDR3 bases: TGTGCCAGCAAACCTGCAGGGGGCGCTGGCTACACCTTC.

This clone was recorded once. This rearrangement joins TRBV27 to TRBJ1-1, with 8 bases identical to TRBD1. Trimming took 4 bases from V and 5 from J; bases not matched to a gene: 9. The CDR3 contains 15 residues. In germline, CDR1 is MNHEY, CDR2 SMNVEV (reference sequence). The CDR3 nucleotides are TGTGCCAGCAGTTCTAAGCAGGGGGCAAGGACTGAAGCTTTCTTT. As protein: CASSSKQGARTEAFF.

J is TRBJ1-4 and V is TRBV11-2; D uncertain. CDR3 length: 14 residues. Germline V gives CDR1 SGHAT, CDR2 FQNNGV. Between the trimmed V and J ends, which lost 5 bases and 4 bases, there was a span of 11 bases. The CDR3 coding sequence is TGTGCCAGCAGCCACGAAGAGGGTAATGAAAAACTGTTTTTT. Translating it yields CASSHEEGNEKLFF.

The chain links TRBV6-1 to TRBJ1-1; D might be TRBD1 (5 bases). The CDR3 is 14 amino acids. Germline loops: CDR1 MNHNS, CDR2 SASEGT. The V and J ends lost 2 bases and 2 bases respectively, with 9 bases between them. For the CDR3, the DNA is TGTGCCAGCAGTGAACCTGGGGCCAACACTGAAGCTTTCTTT. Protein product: CASSEPGANTEAFF.

CDR3 DNA: TGTGCCAGCAGCCAAGACCACAGGGGGAGCAATCAGCCCCAGCATTTT. The encoded protein is CASSQDHRGSNQPQHF. The chain employs TRBV3-1 (or the pseudogene TRBV3-2) and TRBJ1-5; 8 nucleotides line up with TRBD1. V was clipped by 0 bases and J by 1 base; unmatched bases: 2. Germline V gene lookup returns CDR1 LGHDT and CDR2 YNNKEL (reference sequence). The CDR3 is 16 amino acids.

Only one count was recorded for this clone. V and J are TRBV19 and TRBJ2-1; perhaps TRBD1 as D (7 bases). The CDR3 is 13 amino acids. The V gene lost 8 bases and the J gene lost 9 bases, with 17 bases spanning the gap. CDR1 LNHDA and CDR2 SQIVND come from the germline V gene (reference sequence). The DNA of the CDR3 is TGTGCCAGTCGTACCGCAGGGGGGATTGAGCAGTTCTTC. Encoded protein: CASRTAGGIEQFF.

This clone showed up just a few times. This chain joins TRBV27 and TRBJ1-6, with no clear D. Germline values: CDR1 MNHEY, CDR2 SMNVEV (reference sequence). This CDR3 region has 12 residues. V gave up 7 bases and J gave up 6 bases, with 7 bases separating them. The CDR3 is CASTSGNSPLHF. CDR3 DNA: TGTGCCAGCACCTCGGGTAATTCACCCCTCCACTTT.

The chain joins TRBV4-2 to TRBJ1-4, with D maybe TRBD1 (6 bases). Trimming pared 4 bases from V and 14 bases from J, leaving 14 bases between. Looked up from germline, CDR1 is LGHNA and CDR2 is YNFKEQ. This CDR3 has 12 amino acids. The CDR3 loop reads CASSRPGRGLFF. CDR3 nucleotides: TGTGCCAGCAGCCGACCCGGGAGGGGGCTGTTTTTT.

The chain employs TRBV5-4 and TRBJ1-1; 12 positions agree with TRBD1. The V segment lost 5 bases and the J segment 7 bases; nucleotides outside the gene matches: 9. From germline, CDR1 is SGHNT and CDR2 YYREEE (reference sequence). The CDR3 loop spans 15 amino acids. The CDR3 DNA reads TGTGCCAGCAGTACCGGGACAGGGGGCTTTGGTGAAGCTTTCTTT. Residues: CASSTGTGGFGEAFF. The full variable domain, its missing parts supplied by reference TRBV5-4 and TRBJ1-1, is ETGVTQSPTHLIKTRGQQVTLRCSSQSGHNTVSWYQQALGQGPQFIFQYYREEENGRGNFPPRFSGLQFPNYSSELNVNALELDDSALYLCASSTGTGGFGEAFFGQGTRLTVV.

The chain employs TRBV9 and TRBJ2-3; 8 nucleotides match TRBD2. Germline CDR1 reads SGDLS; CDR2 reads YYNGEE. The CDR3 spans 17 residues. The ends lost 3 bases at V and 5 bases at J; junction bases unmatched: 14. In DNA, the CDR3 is TGTGCCAGCAGCGCCCCTCAAGCGGGAGATTTGGGAGATACGCAGTATTTT. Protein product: CASSAPQAGDLGDTQYF.

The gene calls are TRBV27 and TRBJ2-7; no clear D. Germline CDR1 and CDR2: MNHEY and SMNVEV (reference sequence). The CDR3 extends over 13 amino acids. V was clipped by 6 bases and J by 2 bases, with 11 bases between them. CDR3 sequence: CASSLPPTYEQYF. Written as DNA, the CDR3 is TGTGCCAGCAGCTTACCCCCTACCTACGAGCAGTACTTC.

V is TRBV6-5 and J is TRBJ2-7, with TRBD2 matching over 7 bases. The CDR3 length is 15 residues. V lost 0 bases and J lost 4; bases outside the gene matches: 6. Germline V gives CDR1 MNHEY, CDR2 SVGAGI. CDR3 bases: TGTGCCAGCAGTTACTCTTTTGCGGGAGTGTACGAGCAGTACTTC. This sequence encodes CASSYSFAGVYEQYF.

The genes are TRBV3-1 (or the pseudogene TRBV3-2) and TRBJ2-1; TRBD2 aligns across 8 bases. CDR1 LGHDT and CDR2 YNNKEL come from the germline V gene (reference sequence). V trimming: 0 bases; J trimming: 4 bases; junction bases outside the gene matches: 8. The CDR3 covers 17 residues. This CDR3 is CASSQESLAGQYNEQFF. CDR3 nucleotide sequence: TGTGCCAGCAGCCAAGAAAGTCTAGCGGGCCAATACAATGAGCAGTTCTTC.

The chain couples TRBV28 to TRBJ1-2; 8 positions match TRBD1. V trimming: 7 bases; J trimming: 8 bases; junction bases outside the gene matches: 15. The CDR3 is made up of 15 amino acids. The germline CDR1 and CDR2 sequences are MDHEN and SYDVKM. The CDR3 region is CASIYAQGAYGGYTF. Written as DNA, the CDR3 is TGTGCCAGCATATACGCGCAGGGGGCCTACGGAGGCTACACCTTC.

CDR3 amino acids: CASSYSIGGNTEAFF. As DNA, the CDR3 is TGTGCCAGCAGTTACTCGATCGGCGGGAACACTGAAGCTTTCTTT. This chain uses TRBV6-5 with TRBJ1-1, with D unresolved. Germline CDR1 and CDR2: MNHEY and SVGAGI. V gave up 0 bases and J gave up 1 base, with 9 bases separating them. The CDR3 is 15 amino acids.

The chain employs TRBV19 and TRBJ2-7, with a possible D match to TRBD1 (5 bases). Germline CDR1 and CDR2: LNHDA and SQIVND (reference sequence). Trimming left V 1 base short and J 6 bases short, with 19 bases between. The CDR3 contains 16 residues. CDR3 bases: TGTGCCAGTAGTATAGCTGGGGCCGGTCGTTGGGGCGAGCAGTACTTC. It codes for CASSIAGAGRWGEQYF.

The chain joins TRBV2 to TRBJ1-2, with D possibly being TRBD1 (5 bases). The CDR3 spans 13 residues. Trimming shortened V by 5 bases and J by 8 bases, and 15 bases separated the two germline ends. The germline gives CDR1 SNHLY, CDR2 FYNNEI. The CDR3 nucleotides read TGTGCCAGCAGTCAAGGGGCAGGGCGAGGCTACACCTTC. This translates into CASSQGAGRGYTF.

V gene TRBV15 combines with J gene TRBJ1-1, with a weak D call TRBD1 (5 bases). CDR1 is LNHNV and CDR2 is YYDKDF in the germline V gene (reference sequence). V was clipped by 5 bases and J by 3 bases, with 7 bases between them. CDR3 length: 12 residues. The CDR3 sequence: CATSGGDTEAFF. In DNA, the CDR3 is TGTGCCACCAGCGGGGGGGACACTGAAGCTTTCTTT.

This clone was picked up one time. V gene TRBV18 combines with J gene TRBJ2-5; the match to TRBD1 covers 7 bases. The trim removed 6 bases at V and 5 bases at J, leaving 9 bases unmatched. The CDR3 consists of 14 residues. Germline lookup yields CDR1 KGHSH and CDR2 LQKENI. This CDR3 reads CASSQRTGGETQYF. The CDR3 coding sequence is TGTGCCAGCTCGCAACGGACAGGTGGGGAGACCCAGTACTTC.

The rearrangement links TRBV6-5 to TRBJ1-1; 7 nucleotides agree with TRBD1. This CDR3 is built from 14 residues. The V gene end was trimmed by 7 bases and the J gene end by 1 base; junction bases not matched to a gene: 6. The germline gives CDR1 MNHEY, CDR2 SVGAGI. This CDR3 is CASMYSGGNTEAFF. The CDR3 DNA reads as TGTGCCAGCATGTACTCAGGGGGGAACACTGAAGCTTTCTTT.

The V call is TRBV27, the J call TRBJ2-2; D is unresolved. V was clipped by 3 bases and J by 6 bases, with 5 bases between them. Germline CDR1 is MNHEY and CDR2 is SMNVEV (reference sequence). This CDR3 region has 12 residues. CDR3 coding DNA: TGTGCCAGCAGTTTTTCGTCCGGGGAGCTGTTTTTT. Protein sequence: CASSFSSGELFF.

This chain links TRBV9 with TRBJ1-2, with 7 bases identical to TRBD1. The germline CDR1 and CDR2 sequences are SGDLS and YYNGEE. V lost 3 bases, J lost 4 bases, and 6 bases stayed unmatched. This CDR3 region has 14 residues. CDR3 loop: CASSAHGTAYGYTF. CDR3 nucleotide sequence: TGTGCCAGCAGCGCACACGGGACAGCCTATGGCTACACCTTC. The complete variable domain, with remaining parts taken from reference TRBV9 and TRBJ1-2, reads DSGVTQTPKHLITATGQRVTLRCSPRSGDLSVYWYQQSLDQGLQFLIQYYNGEERAKGNILERFSAQQFPDLHSELNLSSLELGDSALYFCASSAHGTAYGYTFGSGTRLTVV.

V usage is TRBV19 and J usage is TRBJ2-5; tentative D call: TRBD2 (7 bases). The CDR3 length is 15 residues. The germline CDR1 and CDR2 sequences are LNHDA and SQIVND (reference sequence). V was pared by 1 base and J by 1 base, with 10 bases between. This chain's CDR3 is CASSIGGGSQETQYF. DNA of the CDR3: TGTGCCAGTAGTATAGGGGGGGGCAGCCAAGAGACCCAGTACTTC.